Listed below are T cell receptor beta chains from one sample, sequenced in a study of B cell selection in AIRE deficiency. Produced via immunoSEQ multiplex PCR; TCRdb's table is partial and in-frame only. The sample lists about 5,200 clones; 80% to 90% were seen once. The sequencing input was Tregs sorted from PBMCs. The receptors here all came from a human donor with AIRE deficiency. CDR3s include the opening cysteine and the closing phenylalanine or tryptophan. The order of the fields is D gene, J gene, V gene, CDR3 DNA, CDR3 protein. A D gene is named only where the DNA matches it firmly.

d_call: -; j_call: TRBJ1-4; v_call: TRBV5-1; cdr3_nt: TGCGCCAGCAGACGACGCCTAGAGGAAAAACTGTTTTTT; cdr3_aa: CASRRRLEEKLFF
d_call: -; j_call: TRBJ2-1; v_call: TRBV5-1; cdr3_nt: TGCGCCAGCAGCAGCAGGACGGCGAGCTCCTACAATGAGCAGTTCTTC; cdr3_aa: CASSSRTASSYNEQFF
d_call: TRBD2; j_call: TRBJ2-3; v_call: TRBV7-6; cdr3_nt: TGTGCCAGCAGCCCCTCGGGAGGGACAGATACGCAGTATTTT; cdr3_aa: CASSPSGGTDTQYF
d_call: -; j_call: TRBJ2-3; v_call: TRBV7-9; cdr3_nt: TGTGCCAGCAGCTTAATCGGGGTGGGCACAGATACGCAGTATTTT; cdr3_aa: CASSLIGVGTDTQYF
d_call: -; j_call: TRBJ1-5; v_call: TRBV7-3; cdr3_nt: TGTGCCAGCAGCCTGACACAGGGTCAGCCCCAGCATTTT; cdr3_aa: CASSLTQGQPQHF
d_call: TRBD1; j_call: TRBJ1-1; v_call: TRBV11-2; cdr3_nt: TGTGCCAGCAGCTCCCGGGACAGGGGACCTGAAGCTTTCTTT; cdr3_aa: CASSSRDRGPEAFF
d_call: TRBD2; j_call: TRBJ2-7; v_call: TRBV5-1; cdr3_nt: TGCGCCAGCAGCTCTTTAGCGGGAGGGCCGGGAGAGCAGTACTTC; cdr3_aa: CASSSLAGGPGEQYF
d_call: -; j_call: TRBJ2-7; v_call: TRBV11-2; cdr3_nt: TGTGCCAGCAGCTTAGGCTCTTCCTACGAGCAGTACTTC; cdr3_aa: CASSLGSSYEQYF
d_call: TRBD2; j_call: TRBJ2-3; v_call: TRBV30; cdr3_nt: TGTGCCTGGAGTCAGGGCATAGCGGGGGGGCCGGATACGCAGTATTTT; cdr3_aa: CAWSQGIAGGPDTQYF
d_call: TRBD1; j_call: TRBJ2-7; v_call: TRBV11-3; cdr3_nt: TGTGCCAGCAGCTTAGACCGGGACAGGGGCTTCTACGAGCAGTACTTC; cdr3_aa: CASSLDRDRGFYEQYF